These T cell receptor beta chains were read from a single sample in a study of T cell responses to AZD1222 COVID-19 vaccine. Repertoires were generated with immunoSEQ multiplex PCR, while TCRdb's copy carries only in-frame clones and drops some. This sample has some 94,000 clones, with approximately 89% found just once. The sequences come from peripheral blood, collected 28 days after the second AZD1222 dose. These receptors all come from an adult who received the AZD1222 COVID-19 vaccine. The CDR3 runs from the conserved cysteine through the conserved F or W. The order of the fields is clone size, D gene, V gene, J gene, CDR3 DNA, CDR3 protein. A D gene is named only where the DNA matches it firmly. Part of the rows lack a size; the others show once, few, many or a class for expanded clones.

-,-,TRBV7-2,TRBJ1-5,TGTGCCAGCAGCTTAGAGGCCGGCCGCCCCCCCCAGCATTTT,CASSLEAGRPPQHF
once,-,TRBV18,TRBJ2-7,TGTGCCAGCTCACGGACCGGGACAATTGTAGAAGACTACGAGCAGTACTTC,CASSRTGTIVEDYEQYF
-,TRBD1,TRBV6-1,TRBJ1-1,TGTGCCAGCAGTGAGAACAGGGGTTGGACTGAAGCTTTCTTT,CASSENRGWTEAFF
-,-,TRBV27,TRBJ1-5,TGTGCCAGCAGTTTATGGGGTCAGCCCCAGCATTTT,CASSLWGQPQHF
-,-,TRBV4-1,TRBJ1-1,TGCGCCAGCAGCCAACCAACAGGGTATCCCGAGAGAACTGAAGCTTTCTTT,CASSQPTGYPERTEAFF
-,TRBD2,TRBV5-4,TRBJ2-1,TGTGCCAGCAGCCCCGGACTAGCGGGGGTCAATGAGCAGTTCTTC,CASSPGLAGVNEQFF
-,-,TRBV5-4,TRBJ2-5,TGTGCCAGCAGCTTCAGAGAGACCCAGTACTTC,CASSFRETQYF
-,-,TRBV10-2,TRBJ2-2,TGCGCCAGCAGTGAGTCCGGGAACACCGGGGAGCTGTTTTTT,CASSESGNTGELFF
-,-,TRBV7-9,TRBJ2-5,TGTGCCAGCAGCTTAGAGCTCTTTGAAGAGACCCAGTACTTC,CASSLELFEETQYF
-,TRBD1,TRBV24-1,TRBJ1-2,TGTGCCACCAGTGATCGGACAGGAACCCCCTATGGCTACACCTTC,CATSDRTGTPYGYTF
-,TRBD2,TRBV7-9,TRBJ2-5,TGTGCCAGCAGCTCGGCTAGCGGGGTGGAGACCCAGTACTTC,CASSSASGVETQYF
-,-,TRBV27,TRBJ1-5,TGTGCCAGCAGTTTAGCTACAGGCGGTCAGCCCCAGCATTTT,CASSLATGGQPQHF
-,-,TRBV6-5,TRBJ2-5,TGTGCCAGCAGTAGGGACTCGATACAAGAGACCCAGTACTTC,CASSRDSIQETQYF
-,TRBD1,TRBV11-2,TRBJ2-7,TGTGCCAGCAGCGACCGACAGGGTGGTGTCTACGAGCAGTACTTC,CASSDRQGGVYEQYF
-,-,TRBV18,TRBJ2-5,TGTGCCAGCTCACTGGAAGAGACCCAGTACTTC,CASSLEETQYF
-,-,TRBV7-9,TRBJ1-4,TGTGCCAGCGCGGACACAACTAATGAAAAACTGTTTTTT,CASADTTNEKLFF
-,TRBD1,TRBV7-9,TRBJ2-7,TGTGCCAGCAGGAAACAGGGGGCAGTACACTACGAGCAGTACTTC,CASRKQGAVHYEQYF
once,-,TRBV6-1,TRBJ2-6,TGTGCCAGCAGTGAAGGGGCTGGGGCCAACGTCCTGACTTTC,CASSEGAGANVLTF
-,-,TRBV4-1,TRBJ1-1,TGCGCCAGCAGCCAGGGGGGACAACCGAACACTGAAGCTTTCTTT,CASSQGGQPNTEAFF
-,-,TRBV6-1,TRBJ2-1,TGTGCCAGCAGTGAAGTTGGGGTCGCGAGGGACAATGAGCAGTTCTTC,CASSEVGVARDNEQFF
once,TRBD1,TRBV4-1,TRBJ2-7,TGCGCCAGCAGCCAAGCGGGGACAGGGACCTTCTACGAGCAGTACTTC,CASSQAGTGTFYEQYF
-,TRBD2,TRBV27,TRBJ2-3,TGTGCCAGCAGTTTAGGGTTTTGGGGGGGGAGCACAGATACGCAGTATTTT,CASSLGFWGGSTDTQYF
-,-,TRBV12-3/TRBV12-4,TRBJ1-5,TGTGCCAGCAGTTTATCCGGGGGTTCTTCTCAGCATTTT,CASSLSGGSSQHF
-,-,TRBV18,TRBJ2-2,TGTGCCAGCCCGCAGGCGGACAGCCCAAAGAACACCGGGGAGCTGTTTTTT,CASPQADSPKNTGELFF